The sequence of this T cell receptor (beta chain) was determined in a study of OX40 agonist ivuxolimab in advanced cancers. Looking at the study overall: Ivuxolimab, an agonist antibody against OX40 (CD134), was given to patients.

TCRdb keeps only in-frame clones here, not all; method: immunoSEQ multiplex PCR. This sample has tens of thousands of clones, with around nine tenths found just once. Germline CDR1 and CDR2: SGHDN and FVKESK. This CDR3 is built from 14 residues. As to this clone: One end of the junction fails to match germline, which may point to a read error. Other DNA variants within this sample encode the same CDR3.

The clonotype originates from an adult with an advanced solid tumor such as melanoma, head and neck, liver or kidney cancer. The sequencing used CD4+ or CD8+ T cells sorted from blood, collected in a trial of the OX40 agonist ivuxolimab. The chain employs TRBV14 and TRBJ2-2; D perhaps matches TRBD2 (7 bases). The CDR3 sequence: CASSGGGDTGELFF. DNA for the CDR3: TGTGCCAGCAGCGGCGGGGGCGACACCGGAGAGCTGTTTTTT.